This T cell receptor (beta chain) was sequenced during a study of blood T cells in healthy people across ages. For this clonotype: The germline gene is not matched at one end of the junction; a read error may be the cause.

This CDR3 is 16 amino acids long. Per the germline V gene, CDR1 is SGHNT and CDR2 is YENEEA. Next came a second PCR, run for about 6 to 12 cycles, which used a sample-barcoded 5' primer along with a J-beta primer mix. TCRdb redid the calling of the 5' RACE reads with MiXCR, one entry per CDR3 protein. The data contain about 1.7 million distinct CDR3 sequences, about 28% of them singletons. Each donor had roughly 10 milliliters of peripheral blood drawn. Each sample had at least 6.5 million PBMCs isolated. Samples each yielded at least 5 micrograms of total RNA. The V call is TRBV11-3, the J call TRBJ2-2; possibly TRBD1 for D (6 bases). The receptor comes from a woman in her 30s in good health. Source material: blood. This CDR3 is CASSPAQGSNTRELFF. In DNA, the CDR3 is TGTGCCAGCAGCCCTGCACAGGGTAGTAACACCCGGGAGCTGTTTTTT.